The clone carrying this T cell receptor beta chain occurred once. This record belongs to a study of blood T cell repertoires in COVID-19. Study in general: Samples taken during acute and convalescent COVID-19 were collected in the United States, Italy and Spain. From T cells, B-cell-depleted T cells, or PBMCs came the material, which was cDNA or gDNA.

Per the authors' pipeline: Scientists estimated how many nucleated cells there were by amplifying reference gene primers. Assay used: immunoSEQ multiplex PCR; TCRdb lists only in-frame clones, some missing. V and J calls and clone size follow that table, whereas D and trimming were derived from the DNA. This repertoire shows about 69,000 clones, approximately 85% found once; its top ten account for 2.5% to 3.5%. Germline V gene lookup returns CDR1 SGHRS and CDR2 YFSETQ. Trimming shortened V by 0 bases and J by 2 bases, and 8 bases separated the two germline ends. This CDR3 is 14 amino acids long. The sample taken for sequencing was peripheral blood. The chain recombines TRBV5-1 with TRBJ1-2; D not certain. The sequence came from a man aged 80 or over with acute or convalescent COVID-19. This CDR3 is CASSLVTANYGYTF. CDR3 nucleotides: TGCGCCAGCAGCTTGGTCACAGCCAACTATGGCTACACCTTC.